The 17 T cell receptor beta chains presented below share a single source sample, sequenced in a study of T cell repertoires in cytomegalovirus infection. Antigen specificity for these receptors is unknown. Each CDR3 protein gets one entry after TCRdb re-called the reads with MiXCR. This table has around 800,000 distinct CDR3 sequences, approximately 32% appearing once. Sequenced here: cultured CD8+ T cells from PBMCs, sampled from culture after CMV antigen stimulation. These receptors came from a human donor in good health (CMV status not recorded). Some clones in this sample may be carry-over from other donors' samples.

This clonotype has only a few counts. The chain combines TRBV4-3 with TRBJ1-1, with no clear D. Trimming took off 0 bases at V and 8 bases at J, with 7 bases between the two ends. The CDR3 extends over 12 amino acids. CDR1 and CDR2 from the germline V gene are LGHNA and YSLEER. The CDR3 DNA is TGCGCCAGCAGCCAAGATTTGGGAGAAGCTTTCTTT. This gives the protein CASSQDLGEAFF.

The chain recombines TRBV5-4 with TRBJ1-2, with 7 positions matching TRBD1. Germline trimming cut 6 bases from V and 8 bases from J; bases unmatched to any gene: 13. From germline, CDR1 is SGHNT and CDR2 YYREEE (reference sequence). The CDR3 totals 14 residues. DNA for the CDR3: TGTGCCAGCACCCCGGACAGGCGGGACGGGGGCTACACCTTC. Translated: CASTPDRRDGGYTF.

The V and J genes are TRBV12-3 or TRBV12-4 and TRBJ2-7; 7 bases are a match to TRBD1. The CDR3 has 15 residues. The ends lost 6 bases at V and 2 bases at J; junction bases unmatched: 10. For the CDR3, the DNA is TGTGCCAGCAGCACAACAGGGGAACCTGCCTACGAGCAGTACTTC. This gives the protein CASSTTGEPAYEQYF.

The chain couples TRBV7-8 to TRBJ1-4, with a weak D call TRBD1 (5 bases). Trimming removed 3 bases from V and 3 bases from J, with 8 bases in between. Looked up from germline, CDR1 is SGHVS and CDR2 is FQNEAQ. The length of the CDR3 is 14 residues. The CDR3 reads CASSLDKPNEKLFF. The DNA of the CDR3 is TGTGCCAGCAGCTTGGACAAACCTAATGAAAAACTGTTTTTT. Looking up the rest from reference TRBV7-8 and TRBJ1-4 gives the full variable domain: GAGVSQSPRYKVAKRGQDVALRCDPISGHVSLFWYQQALGQGPEFLTYFQNEAQLDKSGLPSDRFFAERPEGSVSTLKIQRTQQEDSAVYLCASSLDKPNEKLFFGSGTQLSVL.

The chain combines TRBV5-4 with TRBJ1-2, with no clear D. This CDR3 is built from 16 residues. V was cut by 4 bases and J by 2 bases, with 18 bases left in between. In germline, CDR1 is SGHNT, CDR2 YYREEE (reference sequence). The CDR3 DNA reads TGTGCCAGCAGCCCCGAGGGCGGAATAGCAAACTATGGCTACACCTTC. Its protein is CASSPEGGIANYGYTF. Full variable domain (rest looked up from reference TRBV5-4 and TRBJ1-2): ETGVTQSPTHLIKTRGQQVTLRCSSQSGHNTVSWYQQALGQGPQFIFQYYREEENGRGNFPPRFSGLQFPNYSSELNVNALELDDSALYLCASSPEGGIANYGYTFGSGTRLTVV.

This clonotype was picked up a small number of times. The chain uses TRBV6-5 and TRBJ2-1; D assignment may be TRBD1 or TRBD2 (5 bases each). The V end lost 6 bases, the J end lost 3 bases, and 9 bases lay between the germline ends. Germline CDR1 MNHEY, CDR2 SVGAGI. This CDR3 spans 13 amino acids. The CDR3 region has the DNA TGTGCCAGCAGGGGGGAGAGCTACAATGAGCAGTTCTTC. Residues: CASRGESYNEQFF.

This clonotype was recorded a few times. This chain connects TRBV5-6 to TRBJ1-2; D perhaps matches TRBD1 (5 bases). The germline CDR1 and CDR2 sequences are SGHDT and YYEEEE. The germline V and J ends were trimmed by 1 base and 5 bases, with 12 bases remaining between them. The CDR3 spans 14 residues. CDR3 sequence reads: CASSLPTGLYGYTF. The DNA of the CDR3 is TGTGCCAGCAGCTTGCCCACAGGATTATATGGCTACACCTTC.

With regard to this clonotype: With a much larger clone just one base away, this may be a read error. The J gene is TRBJ2-5, the V gene TRBV6-2 or TRBV6-3; D unclear. Germline V lookup: CDR1 MNHEY, CDR2 SVGEGT. The CDR3 sequence is 15 residues long. CDR3: CASKLSQNRQKTQYF. The CDR3 DNA reads as TGTGCCAGCAAATTATCTCAGAACCGCCAAAAGACCCAGTACTTC.

This clonotype occurred a few times. The V gene is TRBV20-1, the J gene TRBJ2-1; possibly TRBD2 for D (6 bases). Germline loops: CDR1 DFQATT, CDR2 SNEGSKA (reference sequence). The CDR3 has 15 amino acids. V was clipped by 1 base and J by 4 bases, with 14 bases between them. CDR3 in DNA: TGCAGTGCTAGAGGAACGGGACTTGATTACAATGAGCAGTTCTTC. It translates to CSARGTGLDYNEQFF.

The rearrangement links TRBV5-5 to TRBJ2-7; D is possibly TRBD2 (6 bases). CDR1 is SGHKS, CDR2 YYEKEE, per germline (reference sequence). This CDR3 spans 11 amino acids. V was pared by 2 bases and J by 9 bases, with 9 bases between. The CDR3 bases are TGTGCCAGCAGCTTCGGGCGGGGGCAGTACGTC. It yields the protein CASSFGRGQYV.

A few counts support this clonotype. V is TRBV6-2 or TRBV6-3 and J is TRBJ2-5; D gene ambiguous. The germline CDR1 and CDR2 sequences are MNHEY and SVGEGT. V was clipped by 0 bases and J by 3 bases, with 11 bases between them. The CDR3 length is 15 residues. The CDR3 spells CASSYSQNPKETQYF. In DNA form, the CDR3 reads TGTGCCAGCAGTTACTCCCAGAACCCAAAAGAGACCCAGTACTTC.

The rearrangement uses TRBV7-9 and TRBJ2-1, with 7 bases identical to TRBD2. The germline gives CDR1 SEHNR, CDR2 FQNEAQ (reference sequence). V shed 5 bases, J shed 2 bases, and the junction held 12 bases outside the gene matches. The CDR3 is 17 amino acids. The CDR3: CASSPQWRSGAYNEQFF. The CDR3 nucleotides are TGTGCCAGCAGCCCCCAGTGGAGAAGCGGGGCCTACAATGAGCAGTTCTTC.

The chain carries TRBV15 and TRBJ1-1, with a possible D match to TRBD1 (5 bases). V lost 6 bases to trimming and J lost 6 bases, with 17 bases between them. Germline assignment: CDR1 LNHNV and CDR2 YYDKDF (reference sequence). CDR3 size: 14 residues. The CDR3 sequence is CATRPDLGHPEAFF. Written as DNA, the CDR3 is TGTGCCACCAGGCCAGACCTGGGGCATCCTGAAGCTTTCTTT. The variable domain in full, completed from reference TRBV15 and TRBJ1-1, reads DAMVIQNPRYQVTQFGKPVTLSCSQTLNHNVMYWYQQKSSQAPKLLFHYYDKDFNNEADTPDNFQSRRPNTSFCFLDIRSPGLGDTAMYLCATRPDLGHPEAFFGQGTRLTVV.

This chain connects TRBV19 to TRBJ2-3; 10 nucleotides align to TRBD2. Germline CDR1 LNHDA, CDR2 SQIVND (reference sequence). The CDR3 totals 14 residues. V lost 11 bases to trimming and J lost 5 bases; unmatched junction nucleotides: 10. The CDR3 reads CAVAAGGPGDTQYF. The CDR3 nucleotides are TGTGCCGTCGCAGCGGGGGGGCCTGGAGATACGCAGTATTTT.

The V and J genes are TRBV6-5 and TRBJ2-1; weak D call: TRBD2 (6 bases). The CDR3 is 14 residues long. The germline CDR1 and CDR2 sequences are MNHEY and SVGAGI. V gave up 5 bases and J gave up 7 bases, with 15 bases separating them. The CDR3 nucleotides read TGTGCCAGCAGTCCTGGGGGGTATCTAAATGAGCAGTTCTTC. The encoded protein is CASSPGGYLNEQFF.

This clonotype was detected a few times. The chain links TRBV6-6 to TRBJ2-1; 8 nucleotides align to TRBD2. This CDR3 is 17 amino acids long. Unmatched junction bases numbered 7, after V lost 2 bases and J lost 1 base. Germline CDR1 is MNHNY and CDR2 is SVGAGI (reference sequence). CDR3 DNA sequence: TGTGCCAGCAGTTACCTGATAGCGGGGAGTTCCTACAATGAGCAGTTCTTC. Protein sequence: CASSYLIAGSSYNEQFF.

This rearrangement joins TRBV24-1 to TRBJ2-7; 7 bases match TRBD1. The length of the CDR3 is 17 residues. The germline CDR1 and CDR2 sequences are KGHDR and SFDVKD. The junction had 15 bases not matched to a gene; V was cut back by 8 bases and J by 0 bases. This CDR3 is CATNGLRDRGPSYEQYV. The CDR3 DNA follows: TGTGCCACCAATGGCCTCCGGGACAGAGGGCCCTCCTACGAGCAGTACGTC.